This T cell receptor beta chain derives from a study of cytomegalovirus exposure and HLA in healthy donors. The primer mix had 60 Vbeta and 13 Jbeta primers. Produced via immunoSEQ multiplex PCR; TCRdb's table is partial and in-frame only. There are 150,000 to 200,000 clones in the sample; about 80% occur only once, and over 8% lies in the top ten. Trimming cost V 2 bases and J 7 bases, with 23 bases left between them. Germline CDR1 SQVTM, CDR2 ANQGSEA. The CDR3 has 16 amino acids. The specimen sequenced was PBMCs. The origin of this receptor is a man aged 18 to 29 in good health and CMV-seropositive. V and J are TRBV29-1 and TRBJ1-2; tentative D call: TRBD1 (5 bases). CDR3 coding DNA: TGCAGCGTTGAACTCCCTCGAGCGGGGGTAAAAGGTGGCTACACCTTC. Residues: CSVELPRAGVKGGYTF.